The T cell receptor (beta chain) described here comes from a study of PD-1 blockade in classical Hodgkin lymphoma. Comment on this clone: Antigen unknown.

Germline CDR1 and CDR2: SGHRS and YFSETQ. The ends were cut back, 1 base at V and 5 bases at J, with 10 bases in the middle. This CDR3 has 14 amino acids. Sequencing used immunoSEQ multiplex PCR; TCRdb keeps in-frame clones, though not all of them. The table includes fewer than 35,000 clones, 92% detected once. The study's findings and limits: Baseline TCR diversity was reportedly lower in newly diagnosed patients than in healthy donors. It was reported as lower still in relapsed/refractory patients.

The sample's time point: cycle 4 day 1 (C4D1), after 6 weeks of nivolumab. All the patients suffered relapse after autologous stem cell transplantation, and brentuximab vedotin exposure differed. Starting with thawed PBMCs, CD4+ T cells were purified by magnetic negative selection. The chain joins TRBV5-1 to TRBJ1-5; D gene unclear. The sample in question was CD4+ T cells from blood, obtained before the fourth cycle of nivolumab. The clonotype was recovered from a human donor with classical Hodgkin lymphoma. CDR3 sequence: CASSLSIGYQPQHF. CDR3 bases: TGCGCCAGCAGCTTGAGTATAGGTTATCAGCCCCAGCATTTT.